What follows are 18 T cell receptor beta chains derived from one specimen sequenced in a study of blood T cell repertoires in COVID-19. The method was immunoSEQ multiplex PCR; TCRdb's version includes in-frame clones alone and lacks a portion of them. This sample has about 180,000 clones, with 80% found just once. Sequencing used PBMCs or T cells enriched from blood (not recorded which). The receptors were gathered from a man in his 60s who had been exposed to COVID-19.

This clone showed up just once. V gene TRBV7-9 combines with J gene TRBJ1-5; 7 bases are a match to TRBD1. The CDR3 is 16 amino acids. CDR1 is SEHNR, CDR2 FQNEAQ, per germline (reference sequence). Trimming removed 0 bases from V and 6 bases from J; junction bases left unmatched: 8. As DNA, the CDR3 is TGTGCCAGCAGCTTAGCGGGGACAGTAGGTAGTCAGCCCCAGCATTTT. Translation: CASSLAGTVGSQPQHF.

The gene calls are TRBV4-2 and TRBJ2-3, with D maybe TRBD2 (5 bases). V was cut by 0 bases and J by 8 bases, with 21 bases left in between. Germline CDR1 LGHNA, CDR2 YNFKEQ. The CDR3 is 17 amino acids. The DNA of the CDR3 is TGTGCCAGCAGCCAAGATGAATCTTTAGGTCTAGCTGGTACGCAGTATTTT. It is translated as CASSQDESLGLAGTQYF.

The chain employs TRBV9 and TRBJ1-2, with TRBD1 as a possible D gene (6 bases). Germline CDR1 is SGDLS and CDR2 is YYNGEE. Trimming shortened V by 0 bases and J by 3 bases, and 9 bases separated the two germline ends. This CDR3 has 14 amino acids. CDR3 bases: TGTGCCAGCAGCGTAGGGCAGGGGTACTATGGCTACACCTTC. The encoded protein is CASSVGQGYYGYTF. The variable domain in full, completed from reference TRBV9 and TRBJ1-2, reads DSGVTQTPKHLITATGQRVTLRCSPRSGDLSVYWYQQSLDQGLQFLIQYYNGEERAKGNILERFSAQQFPDLHSELNLSSLELGDSALYFCASSVGQGYYGYTFGSGTRLTVV.

This clone was detected once. The V gene is TRBV11-3, the J gene TRBJ2-2, with 10 positions matching TRBD2. Germline V gene data show CDR1 as SGHNT and CDR2 as YENEEA. The CDR3 length is 16 residues. J gave up 4 bases and V 5 bases, and 7 bases lay outside the gene matches. The CDR3 region has the DNA TGTGCCAGCAGCCCGGCTAGCGGGAGAGTCACCGGGGAGCTGTTTTTT. Translation: CASSPASGRVTGELFF.

In this sample, this clone turned up many times. V is TRBV19 and J is TRBJ1-6, with D unclear. Trimming shortened V by 0 bases and J by 9 bases, and 6 bases separated the two germline ends. The CDR3 consists of 13 residues. Per the germline V gene, CDR1 is LNHDA and CDR2 is SQIVND (reference sequence). The DNA of the CDR3 is TGTGCCAGTAGTATAGAGGGGAGTTCACCCCTCCACTTT. This sequence encodes CASSIEGSSPLHF.

The chain couples TRBV7-2 to TRBJ1-1, with a tentative D call TRBD1 (5 bases). The length of the CDR3 is 15 residues. The V end was cut by 4 bases, the J end by 4 bases, with 16 bases between. Germline assignment: CDR1 SGHTA and CDR2 FQGNSA. The CDR3 sequence: CASSYDPGSGTEAFF. CDR3 nucleotide sequence: TGTGCCAGCAGCTATGACCCAGGGTCGGGCACTGAAGCTTTCTTT.

The chain has TRBV7-9 and TRBJ1-2, with D possibly matching TRBD1 (5 bases). Per germline, CDR1 SEHNR and CDR2 FQNEAQ (reference sequence). Trimming shortened V by 1 base and J by 7 bases, and 16 bases separated the two germline ends. The CDR3 contains 15 residues. As DNA, the CDR3 is TGTGCCAGCAGCTTAGGGACAACTCCTACTGGTGGCTACACCTTC. Encoded protein: CASSLGTTPTGGYTF.

The genes are TRBV19 and TRBJ1-2; 7 nucleotides line up with TRBD1. The CDR3 is 14 residues long. With V trimmed by 3 bases and J by 7 bases, 8 bases remained unmatched. The germline V gene encodes CDR1 LNHDA and CDR2 SQIVND (reference sequence). For the CDR3, the DNA is TGTGCCAGTAGTATCGACAGGGTGCTGGTTGGCTACACCTTC. Protein sequence: CASSIDRVLVGYTF.

The genes are TRBV19 and TRBJ2-7; possibly TRBD2 for D (6 bases). CDR1 and CDR2 from the germline V gene are LNHDA and SQIVND (reference sequence). V gave up 3 bases and J gave up 0 bases, with 12 bases separating them. This CDR3 is 15 amino acids long. This CDR3 reads CASSIGAGTSYEQYF. CDR3 DNA: TGTGCCAGTAGTATCGGGGCGGGGACCTCCTACGAGCAGTACTTC.

The rearrangement joins TRBV3-1 (or the pseudogene TRBV3-2) to TRBJ2-5, with D tentatively TRBD2 (5 bases). CDR3 length: 14 residues. V gave up 3 bases and J gave up 4 bases, with 12 bases separating them. Germline V lookup: CDR1 LGHDT, CDR2 YNNKEL (reference sequence). The CDR3 protein is CASSQGGLAETQYF. The CDR3 nucleotides are TGTGCCAGCAGCCAGGGTGGTCTAGCAGAGACCCAGTACTTC.

This clone was counted between two and nine times. V usage is TRBV7-6 and J usage is TRBJ2-7, with TRBD2 matching 7 bases. The length of the CDR3 is 18 residues. Germline CDR1 reads SGHVS; CDR2 reads FNYEAQ. J lost 3 bases, V lost 2 bases, and 16 bases had no gene match. Here the CDR3 reads CASSLRVTGRLAIYEQYF. The CDR3, as DNA: TGTGCCAGCAGCTTAAGGGTCACGGGGAGACTAGCTATCTACGAGCAGTACTTC.

The CDR3 sequence is CASSPLWRSGRLYNEQFF. In DNA form, the CDR3 reads TGCGCCAGCAGCCCCTTATGGAGGAGCGGGAGGCTCTACAATGAGCAGTTCTTC. The chain has TRBV5-1 and TRBJ2-1, with 9 nucleotides matching TRBD2. CDR1 is SGHRS and CDR2 is YFSETQ in the germline V gene. V was pared by 4 bases and J by 3 bases, with 14 bases of the junction left unmatched. This CDR3 region has 18 residues.

The chain employs TRBV7-9 and TRBJ1-5, with a possible D match to TRBD1 (5 bases). This CDR3 is 17 amino acids long. V was trimmed by 1 base and J by 4 bases, leaving 17 bases between them. Per germline, CDR1 SEHNR and CDR2 FQNEAQ (reference sequence). Written as DNA, the CDR3 is TGTGCCAGCAGCTTAGAGGTCGGTCCGGGGACTAATCAGCCCCAGCATTTT. Amino acids: CASSLEVGPGTNQPQHF.

V usage is TRBV19 and J usage is TRBJ2-2; 7 nucleotides match TRBD2. CDR1 is LNHDA and CDR2 is SQIVND in the germline V gene (reference sequence). The CDR3 has 18 residues. With 4 bases clipped from V and 4 bases from J, the junction kept 15 bases outside the gene matches. CDR3 sequence: CASSTRLAEGWGTGELFF. CDR3 nucleotide sequence: TGTGCCAGTAGTACGAGGCTAGCGGAGGGGTGGGGCACCGGGGAGCTGTTTTTT.

The V and J genes are TRBV23-1 and TRBJ2-1, with 11 bases aligning to TRBD2. TRBV23-1 qualifies as an ORF whose function is uncertain. With 2 bases clipped from V and 4 bases from J, the junction kept 7 bases outside the gene matches. The CDR3 is 17 residues long. The CDR3 protein is CASSQPASGRKYNEQFF. In DNA form, the CDR3 reads TGCGCCAGCAGTCAACCGGCTAGCGGGAGGAAATACAATGAGCAGTTCTTC.

V and J are TRBV6-5 and TRBJ2-1; TRBD1 agrees at 7 bases. Trimming removed 7 bases from V and 7 bases from J; junction bases left unmatched: 10. This CDR3 is 14 amino acids long. CDR1 is MNHEY and CDR2 is SVGAGI in the germline V gene. CDR3 sequence reads: CASITTGWRNEQFF. CDR3 nucleotide sequence: TGTGCCAGCATTACGACAGGGTGGAGGAATGAGCAGTTCTTC.

This chain connects TRBV19 to TRBJ2-4, with 8 bases fitting TRBD1. Germline V CDR1 and CDR2: LNHDA, SQIVND (reference sequence). The CDR3 length is 17 residues. After removal of 6 bases from V and 0 bases from J, the junction contained 10 bases not matched to a gene. The CDR3 nucleotides are TGTGCCAGTAGAGATGGGACAGGCAGACTAGCCAAAAACATTCAGTACTTC. It specifies CASRDGTGRLAKNIQYF.

The chain is built from TRBV30 and TRBJ2-6; TRBD1 matches 11 bases. The J segment lost 0 bases and the V segment lost 5 bases, leaving 9 bases of the junction unmatched. This CDR3 region has 18 residues. Germline values: CDR1 GTSNPN, CDR2 SVGIG (reference sequence). CDR3 DNA sequence: TGTGCCTGGGCCGCCGGACAGGGGGCTCTCTCTGGGGCCAACGTCCTGACTTTC. Protein product: CAWAAGQGALSGANVLTF.